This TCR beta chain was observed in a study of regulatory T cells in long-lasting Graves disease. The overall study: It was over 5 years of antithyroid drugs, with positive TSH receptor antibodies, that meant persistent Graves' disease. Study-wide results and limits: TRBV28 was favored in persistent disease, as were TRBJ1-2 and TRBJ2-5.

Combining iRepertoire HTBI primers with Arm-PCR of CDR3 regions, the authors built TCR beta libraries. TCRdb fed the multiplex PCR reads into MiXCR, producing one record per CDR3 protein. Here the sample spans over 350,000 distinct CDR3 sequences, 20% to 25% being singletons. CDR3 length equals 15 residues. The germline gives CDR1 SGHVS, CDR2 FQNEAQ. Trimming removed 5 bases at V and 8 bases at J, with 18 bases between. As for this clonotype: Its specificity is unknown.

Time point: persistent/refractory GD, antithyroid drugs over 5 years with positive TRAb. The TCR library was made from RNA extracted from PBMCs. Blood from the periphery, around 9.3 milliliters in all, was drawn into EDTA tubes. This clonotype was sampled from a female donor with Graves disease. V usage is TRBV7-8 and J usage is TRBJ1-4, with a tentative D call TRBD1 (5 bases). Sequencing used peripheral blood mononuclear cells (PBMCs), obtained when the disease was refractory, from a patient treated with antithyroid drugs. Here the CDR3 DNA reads TGTGCCAGCAGCCCCCTGGGGCGGGGTGGGGAAAAACTGTTTTTT. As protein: CASSPLGRGGEKLFF. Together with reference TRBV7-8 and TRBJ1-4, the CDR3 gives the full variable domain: GAGVSQSPRYKVAKRGQDVALRCDPISGHVSLFWYQQALGQGPEFLTYFQNEAQLDKSGLPSDRFFAERPEGSVSTLKIQRTQQEDSAVYLCASSPLGRGGEKLFFGSGTQLSVL.